This T cell receptor beta chain derives from a study of shared clonotypes between healthy human individuals. General study results and limits: Sequencing depth was expected to affect clonotype sharing among donors.

Comments on this clone: Its target is unknown.

An even split of each subset's genomic DNA across several immunoSEQ plates was performed. The table came from immunoSEQ multiplex PCR; TCRdb's copy has only in-frame clones and leaves some out. Of some 300,000 clones in the sample, around four fifths were seen once. The CDR3 extends over 13 amino acids. V was clipped by 1 base and J by 5 bases, with 7 bases between them. Per the germline V gene, CDR1 is SGHRS and CDR2 is YFSETQ. All donors were Caucasian adults living in Nashville, Tennessee. The chain couples TRBV5-1 to TRBJ2-1; no clear D. The clonotype was recovered from a man younger than 40 in good health. The sequencing input was memory CD4+ T cells sorted from blood. Subset in this sample: CD45RA-negative fraction. The chain's CDR3 is CASSLSQNNEQFF. In DNA, the CDR3 is TGCGCCAGCAGCTTGAGTCAGAACAATGAGCAGTTCTTC.